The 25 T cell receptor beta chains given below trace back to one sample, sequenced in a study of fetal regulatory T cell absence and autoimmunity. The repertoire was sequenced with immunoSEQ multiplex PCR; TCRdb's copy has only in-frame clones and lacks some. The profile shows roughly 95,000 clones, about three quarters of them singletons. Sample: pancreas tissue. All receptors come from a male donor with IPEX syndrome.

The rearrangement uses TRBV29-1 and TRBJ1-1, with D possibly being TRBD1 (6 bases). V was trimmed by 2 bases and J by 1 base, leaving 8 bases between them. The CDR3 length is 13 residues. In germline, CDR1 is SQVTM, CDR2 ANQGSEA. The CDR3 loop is CSVEKGENTEAFF. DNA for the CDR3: TGCAGCGTTGAAAAGGGGGAGAACACTGAAGCTTTCTTT. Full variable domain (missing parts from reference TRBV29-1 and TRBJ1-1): SAVISQKPSRDICQRGTSLTIQCQVDSQVTMMFWYRQQPGQSLTLIATANQGSEATYESGFVIDKFPISRPNLTFSTLTVSNMSPEDSSIYLCSVEKGENTEAFFGQGTRLTVV.

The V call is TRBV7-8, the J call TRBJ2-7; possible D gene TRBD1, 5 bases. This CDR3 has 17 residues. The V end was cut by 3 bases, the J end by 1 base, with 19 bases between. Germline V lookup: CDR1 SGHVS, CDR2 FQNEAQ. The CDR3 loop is CASSFQGRASPSYEQYF. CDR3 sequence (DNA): TGTGCCAGCAGCTTTCAGGGTAGAGCGTCTCCTTCCTACGAGCAGTACTTC.

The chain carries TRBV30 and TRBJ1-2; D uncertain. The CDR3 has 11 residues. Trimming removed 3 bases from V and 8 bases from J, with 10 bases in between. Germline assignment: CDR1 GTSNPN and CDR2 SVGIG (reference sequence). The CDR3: CAWSPLGGYTF. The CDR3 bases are TGTGCCTGGAGCCCCTTAGGCGGCTACACCTTC.

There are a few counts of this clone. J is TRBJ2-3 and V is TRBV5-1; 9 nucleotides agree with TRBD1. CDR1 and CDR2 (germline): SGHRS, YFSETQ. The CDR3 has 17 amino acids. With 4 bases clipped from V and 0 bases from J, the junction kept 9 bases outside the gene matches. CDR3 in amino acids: CASSLTTGGASTDTQYF. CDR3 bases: TGCGCCAGCAGCCTAACCACAGGGGGCGCAAGCACAGATACGCAGTATTTT.

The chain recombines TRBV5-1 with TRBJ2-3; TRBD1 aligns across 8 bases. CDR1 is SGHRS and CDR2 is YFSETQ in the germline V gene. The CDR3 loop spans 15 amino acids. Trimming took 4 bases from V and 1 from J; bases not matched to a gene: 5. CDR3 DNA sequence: TGCGCCAGCAGCCTGTACAGGGGGGGCACAGATACGCAGTATTTT. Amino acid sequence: CASSLYRGGTDTQYF.

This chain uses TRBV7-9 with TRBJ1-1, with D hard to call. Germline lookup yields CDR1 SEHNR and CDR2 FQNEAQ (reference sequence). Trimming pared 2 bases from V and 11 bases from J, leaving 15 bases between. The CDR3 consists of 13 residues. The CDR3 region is CASSLPGPPAAFF. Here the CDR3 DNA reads TGTGCCAGCAGCTTACCCGGGCCCCCCGCGGCTTTCTTT.

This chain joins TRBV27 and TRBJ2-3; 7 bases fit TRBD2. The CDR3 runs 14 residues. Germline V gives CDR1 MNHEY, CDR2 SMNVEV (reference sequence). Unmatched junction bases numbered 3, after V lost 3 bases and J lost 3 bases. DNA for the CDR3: TGTGCCAGCAGTTTGTGGGGGGGGACAGATACGCAGTATTTT. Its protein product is CASSLWGGTDTQYF.

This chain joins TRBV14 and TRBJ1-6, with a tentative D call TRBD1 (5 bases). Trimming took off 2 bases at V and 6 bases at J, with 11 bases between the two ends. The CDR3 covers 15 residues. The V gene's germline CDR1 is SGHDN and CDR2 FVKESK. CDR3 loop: CASSQRSQGNSPLHF. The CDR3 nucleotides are TGTGCCAGCAGCCAACGTTCGCAGGGTAATTCACCCCTCCACTTT.

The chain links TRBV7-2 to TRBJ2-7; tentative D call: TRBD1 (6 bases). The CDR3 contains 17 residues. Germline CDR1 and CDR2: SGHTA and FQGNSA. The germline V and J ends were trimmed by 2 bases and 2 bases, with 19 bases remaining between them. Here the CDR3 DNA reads TGTGCCAGCAGCTTATACCCGAGACAGGCCTTTGCCTACGAGCAGTACTTC. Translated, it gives CASSLYPRQAFAYEQYF.

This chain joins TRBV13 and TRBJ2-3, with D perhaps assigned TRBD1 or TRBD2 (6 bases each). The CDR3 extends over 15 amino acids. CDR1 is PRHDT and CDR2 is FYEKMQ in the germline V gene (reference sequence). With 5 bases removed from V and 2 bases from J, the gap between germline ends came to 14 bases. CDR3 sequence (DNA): TGTGCCAGCAGCCTCCGGGGGCAGTTCACAGATACGCAGTATTTT. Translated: CASSLRGQFTDTQYF. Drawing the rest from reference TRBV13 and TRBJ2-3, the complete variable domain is AAGVIQSPRHLIKEKRETATLKCYPIPRHDTVYWYQQGPGQDPQFLISFYEKMQSDKGSIPDRFSAQQFSDYHSELNMSSLELGDSALYFCASSLRGQFTDTQYFGPGTRLTVL.

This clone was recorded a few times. CDR3 nucleotide sequence: TGTGCCAGCAGCTTAGACACCTACGAGCAGTACTTC. This gives the protein CASSLDTYEQYF. This chain joins TRBV7-9 and TRBJ2-7; D is unresolved. Deletions cut 1 base from V and 2 bases from J, with 3 bases between. The CDR3 runs 12 residues. The germline gives CDR1 SEHNR, CDR2 FQNEAQ (reference sequence).

The DNA of the CDR3 is TGTGCCAGCAGCTCCAGTCCCAGCGGGGACTCCTACGAGCAGTACTTC. Translation gives CASSSSPSGDSYEQYF. The chain is built from TRBV7-9 and TRBJ2-7, with 7 positions matching TRBD2. The germline V gene encodes CDR1 SEHNR and CDR2 FQNEAQ (reference sequence). CDR3 length equals 16 residues. Germline trimming cut 4 bases from V and 0 bases from J; bases unmatched to any gene: 9. The full variable domain, completed using reference TRBV7-9 and TRBJ2-7, is DTGVSQNPRHKITKRGQNVTFRCDPISEHNRLYWYRQTLGQGPEFLTYFQNEAQLEKSRLLSDRFSAERPKGSFSTLEIQRTEQGDSAMYLCASSSSPSGDSYEQYFGPGTRLTVT.

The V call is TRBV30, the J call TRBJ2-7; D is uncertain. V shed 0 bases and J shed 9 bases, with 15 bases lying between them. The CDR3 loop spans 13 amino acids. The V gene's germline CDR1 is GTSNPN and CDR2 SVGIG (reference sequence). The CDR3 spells CAWSVFHGEGQYF. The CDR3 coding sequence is TGTGCCTGGAGTGTATTTCATGGCGAAGGGCAGTACTTC.

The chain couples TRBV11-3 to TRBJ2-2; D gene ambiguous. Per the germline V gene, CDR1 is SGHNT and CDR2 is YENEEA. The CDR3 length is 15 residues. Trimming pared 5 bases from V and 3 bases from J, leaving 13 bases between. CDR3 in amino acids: CASSPGPRYTGELFF. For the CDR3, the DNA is TGTGCCAGCAGCCCCGGGCCCAGATACACCGGGGAGCTGTTTTTT.

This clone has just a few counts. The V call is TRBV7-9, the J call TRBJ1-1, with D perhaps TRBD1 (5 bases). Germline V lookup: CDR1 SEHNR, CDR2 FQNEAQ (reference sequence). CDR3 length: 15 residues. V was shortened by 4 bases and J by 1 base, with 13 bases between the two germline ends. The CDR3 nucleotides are TGTGCCAGCAGCTCACAAGGACACCGGAACACTGAAGCTTTCTTT. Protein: CASSSQGHRNTEAFF.

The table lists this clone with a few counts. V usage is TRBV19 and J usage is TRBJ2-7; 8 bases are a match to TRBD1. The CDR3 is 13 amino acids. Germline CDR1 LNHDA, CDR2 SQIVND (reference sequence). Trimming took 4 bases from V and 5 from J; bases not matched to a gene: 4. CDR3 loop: CASSRGRGHEQYF. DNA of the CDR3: TGTGCCAGTAGTAGGGGCAGGGGGCACGAGCAGTACTTC. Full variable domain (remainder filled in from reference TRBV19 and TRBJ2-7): DGGITQSPKYLFRKEGQNVTLSCEQNLNHDAMYWYRQDPGQGLRLIYYSQIVNDFQKGDIAEGYSVSREKKESFPLTVTSAQKNPTAFYLCASSRGRGHEQYFGPGTRLTVT.

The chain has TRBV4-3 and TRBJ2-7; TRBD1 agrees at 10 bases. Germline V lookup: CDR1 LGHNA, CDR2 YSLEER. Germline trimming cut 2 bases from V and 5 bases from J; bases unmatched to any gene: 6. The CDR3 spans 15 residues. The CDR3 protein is CASSQSGQGNNEQYF. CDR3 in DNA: TGCGCCAGCAGCCAATCGGGACAGGGGAACAACGAGCAGTACTTC.

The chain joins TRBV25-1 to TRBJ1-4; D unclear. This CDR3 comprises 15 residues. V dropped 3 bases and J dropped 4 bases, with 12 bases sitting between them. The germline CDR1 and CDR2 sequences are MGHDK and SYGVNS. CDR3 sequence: CASSDAGSFNEKLFF. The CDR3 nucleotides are TGTGCCAGCAGTGACGCGGGCAGTTTTAATGAAAAACTGTTTTTT.

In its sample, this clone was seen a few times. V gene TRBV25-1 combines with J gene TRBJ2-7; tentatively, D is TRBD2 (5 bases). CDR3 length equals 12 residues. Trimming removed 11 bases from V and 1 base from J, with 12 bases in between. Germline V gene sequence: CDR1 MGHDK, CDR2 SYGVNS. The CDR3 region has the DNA TGTGCCTCACAGAGGACTTCCTACGAGCAGTACTTC. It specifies CASQRTSYEQYF.

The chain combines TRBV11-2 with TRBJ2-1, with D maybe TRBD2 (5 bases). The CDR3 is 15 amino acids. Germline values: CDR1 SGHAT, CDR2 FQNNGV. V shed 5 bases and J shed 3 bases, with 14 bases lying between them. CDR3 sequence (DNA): TGTGCCAGCAGCCCCTACTCGAGGGACTACAATGAGCAGTTCTTC. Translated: CASSPYSRDYNEQFF.

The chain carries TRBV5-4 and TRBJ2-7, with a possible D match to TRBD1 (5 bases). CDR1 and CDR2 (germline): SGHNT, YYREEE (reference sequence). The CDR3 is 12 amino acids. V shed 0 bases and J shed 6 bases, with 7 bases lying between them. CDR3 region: CASSLAQGEQYF. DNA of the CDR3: TGTGCCAGCAGCTTGGCGCAGGGCGAGCAGTACTTC.

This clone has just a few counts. The CDR3 here is CASSLGQGARGYTF. The CDR3 DNA reads as TGTGCCAGCAGCCTAGGACAGGGGGCGCGAGGCTACACCTTC. The chain has TRBV7-9 and TRBJ1-2; 11 bases are a match to TRBD1. This CDR3 is built from 14 residues. Germline V gene lookup returns CDR1 SEHNR and CDR2 FQNEAQ (reference sequence). The V segment lost 5 bases and the J segment 8 bases; nucleotides outside the gene matches: 7.

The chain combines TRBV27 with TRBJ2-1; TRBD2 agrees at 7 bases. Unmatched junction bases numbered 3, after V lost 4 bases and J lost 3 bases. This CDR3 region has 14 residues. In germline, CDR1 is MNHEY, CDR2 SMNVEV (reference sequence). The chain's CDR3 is CASSSSGYYNEQFF. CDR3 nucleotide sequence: TGTGCCAGCAGTTCTAGCGGATACTACAATGAGCAGTTCTTC.

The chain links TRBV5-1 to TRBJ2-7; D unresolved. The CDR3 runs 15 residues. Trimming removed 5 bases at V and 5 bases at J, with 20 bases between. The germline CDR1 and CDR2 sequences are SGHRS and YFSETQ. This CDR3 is CASRMTSPSAHEQYF. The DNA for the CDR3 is TGCGCCAGCAGGATGACCTCCCCTAGTGCCCACGAGCAGTACTTC.

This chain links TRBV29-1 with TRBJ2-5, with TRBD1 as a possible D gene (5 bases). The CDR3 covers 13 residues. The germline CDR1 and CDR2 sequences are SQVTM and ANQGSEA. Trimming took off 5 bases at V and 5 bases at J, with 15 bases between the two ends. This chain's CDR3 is CSVSRASRETQYF. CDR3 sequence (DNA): TGCAGCGTTAGCAGGGCTTCCCGGGAGACCCAGTACTTC.